This is a list of T cell receptor beta chains from one sample in a study of blood T cell repertoires in COVID-19. Measured with immunoSEQ multiplex PCR; TCRdb has only the in-frame clones, and not every one. This table has about 100,000 clones, roughly 80% appearing once. Sequencing used peripheral blood. These receptors originate from a human donor in a cohort sampled during active COVID-19. Both conserved end residues are part of each CDR3. The order of the fields is V gene, D gene, clone size, J gene, CDR3 DNA, CDR3 protein. The D gene is left open where the match is weak. Clone sizes are given selectively: once, few, many, or a class where the clone is expanded.

V gene: TRBV28
D gene: TRBD1
clone size: -
J gene: TRBJ2-7
CDR3 DNA: TGTGCCAGCAGGGACAGGGTCTCCTACGAGCAGTACTTC
CDR3 protein: CASRDRVSYEQYF

V gene: TRBV28
D gene: TRBD1
clone size: -
J gene: TRBJ1-1
CDR3 DNA: TGTGCCAGCAGTTTTCCCCCCGCCTGGACAGGTATGAACACTGAAGCTTTCTTT
CDR3 protein: CASSFPPAWTGMNTEAFF

V gene: TRBV11-2
D gene: -
clone size: -
J gene: TRBJ1-3
CDR3 DNA: TGTGCCAGCAGCTCTGAGATCTCTGGAAACACCATATATTTT
CDR3 protein: CASSSEISGNTIYF

V gene: TRBV7-9
D gene: -
clone size: few
J gene: TRBJ1-5
CDR3 DNA: TGTGCCAGCAGCTCGGACAGACGCAATCAGCCCCAGCATTTT
CDR3 protein: CASSSDRRNQPQHF

V gene: TRBV9
D gene: TRBD2
clone size: -
J gene: TRBJ2-4
CDR3 DNA: TGTGCCAGCAGCGTAATAGGTAGCGGGGGAATATTGTACTTC
CDR3 protein: CASSVIGSGGILYF

V gene: TRBV6-6
D gene: -
clone size: once
J gene: TRBJ2-7
CDR3 DNA: TGTGCCAGCAGTTCTAACCGAGGCGAGCAGTACTTC
CDR3 protein: CASSSNRGEQYF

V gene: TRBV3-1/TRBV3-2
D gene: -
clone size: -
J gene: TRBJ2-3
CDR3 DNA: TGTGCCAGCAGTCAGACCGGGGGTGCAGATACGCAGTATTTT
CDR3 protein: CASSQTGGADTQYF

V gene: TRBV2
D gene: TRBD1
clone size: -
J gene: TRBJ2-5
CDR3 DNA: TGTGCCAGCATGATACAGGGGACGGAGACCCAGTACTTC
CDR3 protein: CASMIQGTETQYF

V gene: TRBV7-9
D gene: -
clone size: -
J gene: TRBJ1-2
CDR3 DNA: TGTGCCAGCAGTTTCGGGGAATATGGCTACACCTTC
CDR3 protein: CASSFGEYGYTF

V gene: TRBV6-2/TRBV6-3
D gene: TRBD1
clone size: once
J gene: TRBJ2-7
CDR3 DNA: TGTGCCAGCAGTTACAAAACGACAGGGACAACCTACGAGCAGTACTTC
CDR3 protein: CASSYKTTGTTYEQYF

V gene: TRBV19
D gene: TRBD1
clone size: -
J gene: TRBJ1-5
CDR3 DNA: TGTGCCAGTAGTATAGCCGGGACAGTAAGGAATCAGCCCCAGCATTTT
CDR3 protein: CASSIAGTVRNQPQHF

V gene: TRBV7-8
D gene: -
clone size: -
J gene: TRBJ2-2
CDR3 DNA: TGTGCCAGCAGCCCCCTAGGGGGGACAGCGAACACCGGGGAGCTGTTTTTT
CDR3 protein: CASSPLGGTANTGELFF

V gene: TRBV13
D gene: -
clone size: -
J gene: TRBJ2-2
CDR3 DNA: TGTGCCAGCAGCTTAGGTTACGGGAGGAACACCGGGGAGCTGTTTTTT
CDR3 protein: CASSLGYGRNTGELFF

V gene: TRBV27
D gene: -
clone size: few
J gene: TRBJ1-6
CDR3 DNA: TGTGCCAGCAGTTTATCTCGACAGTTCTATAATTCACCCCTCCACTTT
CDR3 protein: CASSLSRQFYNSPLHF

V gene: TRBV12-5
D gene: -
clone size: many
J gene: TRBJ1-5
CDR3 DNA: TGTGCTAGTGGCCTAGGCGCGGATCAGCCCCAGCATTTT
CDR3 protein: CASGLGADQPQHF

V gene: TRBV5-1
D gene: -
clone size: -
J gene: TRBJ2-7
CDR3 DNA: TGCGCCAGCAGCTTGGGGCGGGGTCAAGAGCAGTACTTC
CDR3 protein: CASSLGRGQEQYF

V gene: TRBV6-6
D gene: TRBD1
clone size: -
J gene: TRBJ1-1
CDR3 DNA: TGTGCCAGCAGTTACATCGCGGGCAGGGGGACTGAAGCTTTCTTT
CDR3 protein: CASSYIAGRGTEAFF

V gene: TRBV7-2
D gene: TRBD1
clone size: -
J gene: TRBJ1-1
CDR3 DNA: TGTGCCAGCAGCCGGGACAGGGGAGAGGGTGAAGCTTTCTTT
CDR3 protein: CASSRDRGEGEAFF

V gene: TRBV6-5
D gene: -
clone size: -
J gene: TRBJ2-7
CDR3 DNA: TGTGCCAGCAGAAACCGGGACACGTACTACGAGCAGTACTTC
CDR3 protein: CASRNRDTYYEQYF

V gene: TRBV5-8
D gene: -
clone size: -
J gene: TRBJ2-7
CDR3 DNA: TGTGCCAGCAGCGCCTTAAACAGGCGTCCCTACGAGCAGTACTTC
CDR3 protein: CASSALNRRPYEQYF

V gene: TRBV11-2
D gene: TRBD2
clone size: -
J gene: TRBJ2-2
CDR3 DNA: TGTGCCAGCAGCTTGGGGACTAGCGGAGTGAACACCGGGGAGCTGTTTTTT
CDR3 protein: CASSLGTSGVNTGELFF

V gene: TRBV11-3
D gene: -
clone size: -
J gene: TRBJ2-7
CDR3 DNA: TGTGCCAGCAGCCCCCGAGGCGGTTTAAAATCCTACGAGCAGTACTTC
CDR3 protein: CASSPRGGLKSYEQYF

V gene: TRBV19
D gene: -
clone size: -
J gene: TRBJ2-1
CDR3 DNA: TGTGCCAGTACCATAGCCCAACTTAGCGGTAGTGGGAGCAATGAGCAGTTCTTC
CDR3 protein: CASTIAQLSGSGSNEQFF

V gene: TRBV28
D gene: TRBD1
clone size: -
J gene: TRBJ1-5
CDR3 DNA: TGTGCCAGCACCGAAGGGGGCAGGAGCCATCAGCCCCAGCATTTT
CDR3 protein: CASTEGGRSHQPQHF

V gene: TRBV2
D gene: TRBD2
clone size: -
J gene: TRBJ2-3
CDR3 DNA: TGTGCCAGCAAGCAAGCGGGGGTAGATACGCAGTATTTT
CDR3 protein: CASKQAGVDTQYF

V gene: TRBV18
D gene: -
clone size: -
J gene: TRBJ1-5
CDR3 DNA: TGTGCCAGCTCACCCCTCGAGGGCAATCAGCCCCAGCATTTT
CDR3 protein: CASSPLEGNQPQHF

V gene: TRBV7-9
D gene: TRBD1
clone size: -
J gene: TRBJ1-5
CDR3 DNA: TGTGCCAGCAGCTTTACAGGGGGCGATCAGCCCCAGCATTTT
CDR3 protein: CASSFTGGDQPQHF

V gene: TRBV7-2
D gene: -
clone size: -
J gene: TRBJ2-5
CDR3 DNA: TGTGCCAGCAGCCTACTACGAGAAGAGACCCAGTACTTC
CDR3 protein: CASSLLREETQYF

V gene: TRBV10-3
D gene: TRBD1
clone size: -
J gene: TRBJ1-5
CDR3 DNA: TGTGCCATCTCGGACAGGGAGGAGCAGCCCCAGCATTTT
CDR3 protein: CAISDREEQPQHF

V gene: TRBV18
D gene: TRBD1
clone size: -
J gene: TRBJ1-3
CDR3 DNA: TGTGCCAGCTCACCACTGGGACAGGGCGACTCTGGAAACACCATATATTTT
CDR3 protein: CASSPLGQGDSGNTIYF

V gene: TRBV4-3
D gene: -
clone size: few
J gene: TRBJ1-6
CDR3 DNA: TGCGCCAGCAGCCAAGTGCAGGCCAATTCACCCCTCCACTTT
CDR3 protein: CASSQVQANSPLHF

V gene: TRBV7-8
D gene: -
clone size: -
J gene: TRBJ1-1
CDR3 DNA: TGTGCCAGCAGCTTAGATCAGGGCGTCACTGAAGCTTTCTTT
CDR3 protein: CASSLDQGVTEAFF

V gene: TRBV7-9
D gene: TRBD1
clone size: -
J gene: TRBJ1-1
CDR3 DNA: TGTGCCAGCAGCGTAACAGGGGAGAACACTGAAGCTTTCTTT
CDR3 protein: CASSVTGENTEAFF

V gene: TRBV7-9
D gene: -
clone size: once
J gene: TRBJ2-2
CDR3 DNA: TGTGCCAGCAGCTTTACTGGCACCGGGGAGCTGTTTTTT
CDR3 protein: CASSFTGTGELFF

V gene: TRBV18
D gene: TRBD1
clone size: -
J gene: TRBJ1-5
CDR3 DNA: TGTGCCAGCTCACCGGGACAGGGTGATCAGCCCCAGCATTTT
CDR3 protein: CASSPGQGDQPQHF

V gene: TRBV11-3
D gene: -
clone size: -
J gene: TRBJ2-1
CDR3 DNA: TGTGCCAGCAGCTCTCAGGGGCGCTCCTACAATGAGCAGTTCTTC
CDR3 protein: CASSSQGRSYNEQFF

V gene: TRBV5-1
D gene: TRBD1
clone size: -
J gene: TRBJ1-1
CDR3 DNA: TGCGCCACAAGGACAGGAAATACTTATGACACTGAAGCTTTCTTT
CDR3 protein: CATRTGNTYDTEAFF

V gene: TRBV5-1
D gene: -
clone size: once
J gene: TRBJ2-5
CDR3 DNA: TGCGCCAGCAGCTTGGATAGGGGGAAGGTGTGGGAGACCCAGTACTTC
CDR3 protein: CASSLDRGKVWETQYF

V gene: TRBV6-5
D gene: -
clone size: -
J gene: TRBJ1-1
CDR3 DNA: TGTGCCAGCAGTTACTACGGGTCGGGCACTGAAGCTTTCTTT
CDR3 protein: CASSYYGSGTEAFF

V gene: TRBV2
D gene: -
clone size: -
J gene: TRBJ1-2
CDR3 DNA: TGTGCCAGCAGTGAGAGTAGATCAGGTGGCTACACCTTC
CDR3 protein: CASSESRSGGYTF

V gene: TRBV19
D gene: TRBD2
clone size: -
J gene: TRBJ2-5
CDR3 DNA: TGTGCCAGTGGCGGGGGGGCAGCGGGGACCCAGTACTTC
CDR3 protein: CASGGGAAGTQYF

V gene: TRBV6-5
D gene: -
clone size: -
J gene: TRBJ1-3
CDR3 DNA: TGTGCCAGCAGTTACTCTAGAGAGATCTCTGGAAACACCATATATTTT
CDR3 protein: CASSYSREISGNTIYF

V gene: TRBV5-6
D gene: TRBD1
clone size: -
J gene: TRBJ2-7
CDR3 DNA: TGTGCCAGCAGCTCGACAGGGGTCGAGTACTTC
CDR3 protein: CASSSTGVEYF

V gene: TRBV11-3
D gene: -
clone size: -
J gene: TRBJ2-1
CDR3 DNA: TGTGCCAGCAGTAAACAGGGAGATGATTACAATGAGCAGTTCTTC
CDR3 protein: CASSKQGDDYNEQFF

V gene: TRBV5-6
D gene: -
clone size: -
J gene: TRBJ1-2
CDR3 DNA: TGTGCCAGCAGCTTACCTGGGGCCAACTATGGCTACACCTTC
CDR3 protein: CASSLPGANYGYTF

V gene: TRBV7-8
D gene: -
clone size: once
J gene: TRBJ2-3
CDR3 DNA: TGTGCCAGCAGTCTCTCGGATACGCAGTATTTT
CDR3 protein: CASSLSDTQYF

V gene: TRBV10-1
D gene: TRBD1
clone size: -
J gene: TRBJ2-2
CDR3 DNA: TGCGCCAGCAGTGATAGACAGGGGGCAGGCGGGGAGCTGTTTTTT
CDR3 protein: CASSDRQGAGGELFF

V gene: TRBV24-1
D gene: TRBD1
clone size: few
J gene: TRBJ2-7
CDR3 DNA: TGTGCCACCAGTGATGAGAACAGGGGAACCTACGAGCAGTACTTC
CDR3 protein: CATSDENRGTYEQYF

V gene: TRBV19
D gene: TRBD1
clone size: -
J gene: TRBJ2-7
CDR3 DNA: TGTGCCAGTAGTCTCCCGAACAGACAGGGAAAGTTTTACGAGCAGTACTTC
CDR3 protein: CASSLPNRQGKFYEQYF

V gene: TRBV24-1
D gene: -
clone size: -
J gene: TRBJ2-5
CDR3 DNA: TGTGCCACCAGTGGCGCGTCCCAAGAGACCCAGTACTTC
CDR3 protein: CATSGASQETQYF

V gene: TRBV6-5
D gene: -
clone size: -
J gene: TRBJ2-1
CDR3 DNA: TGTGCCAGCAGTTACTCGACCCCCCCCGGAGACAATGAGCAGTTCTTC
CDR3 protein: CASSYSTPPGDNEQFF

V gene: TRBV5-1
D gene: TRBD1
clone size: -
J gene: TRBJ1-6
CDR3 DNA: TGCGCCAGCAGCTTGGCGGGACAGAGCTCCCTTTTGGGGTCACCCCTCCACTTT
CDR3 protein: CASSLAGQSSLLGSPLHF

V gene: TRBV27
D gene: TRBD1
clone size: -
J gene: TRBJ2-1
CDR3 DNA: TGTGCCAGCAGTCCTGGGACAGGGATGAACAATGAGCAGTTCTTC
CDR3 protein: CASSPGTGMNNEQFF

V gene: TRBV18
D gene: TRBD1
clone size: once
J gene: TRBJ2-3
CDR3 DNA: TGTGCCAGCTCACCACCTAAAAACAGGGGGGATACGCAGTATTTT
CDR3 protein: CASSPPKNRGDTQYF

V gene: TRBV18
D gene: TRBD1
clone size: -
J gene: TRBJ1-2
CDR3 DNA: TGTGCCAGCTCACCGGGGACAGGGGGACTTCTTAGTCCTGGCTACACCTTC
CDR3 protein: CASSPGTGGLLSPGYTF

V gene: TRBV28
D gene: -
clone size: -
J gene: TRBJ1-1
CDR3 DNA: TGTGCCAGCAGTTTTCCTACCGGGAGGGTCAACACTGAAGCTTTCTTT
CDR3 protein: CASSFPTGRVNTEAFF

V gene: TRBV28
D gene: TRBD2
clone size: -
J gene: TRBJ2-7
CDR3 DNA: TGTGCCAGCAGTTTCTCGGGGCGGGGGATAATGGGGCAGTACTTC
CDR3 protein: CASSFSGRGIMGQYF

V gene: TRBV9
D gene: -
clone size: -
J gene: TRBJ1-5
CDR3 DNA: TGTGCCAGCAGCGCAACCGGGAGGGGCAATCAGCCCCAGCATTTT
CDR3 protein: CASSATGRGNQPQHF

V gene: TRBV18
D gene: -
clone size: -
J gene: TRBJ2-5
CDR3 DNA: TGTGCCAGCTCACAAACCCCGGTGGAGACCCAGTACTTC
CDR3 protein: CASSQTPVETQYF

V gene: TRBV6-1
D gene: -
clone size: -
J gene: TRBJ1-2
CDR3 DNA: TGTGCCAGCAGTGAATGGAGGGGCTATGGCTACACCTTC
CDR3 protein: CASSEWRGYGYTF